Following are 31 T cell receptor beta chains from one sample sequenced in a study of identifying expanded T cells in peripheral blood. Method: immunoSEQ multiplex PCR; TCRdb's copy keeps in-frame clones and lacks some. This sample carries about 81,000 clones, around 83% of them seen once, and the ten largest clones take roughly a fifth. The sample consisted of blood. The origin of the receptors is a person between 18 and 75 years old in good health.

The CDR3 DNA reads as TGTGCCAGCAACTGGATGGACAGGGACGGCGAGCAGTACTTC. It is translated as CASNWMDRDGEQYF. The chain carries TRBV28 and TRBJ2-7, with 8 bases lining up with TRBD1. The V gene's germline CDR1 is MDHEN and CDR2 SYDVKM. The CDR3 consists of 14 residues. With V trimmed by 7 bases and J by 6 bases, 11 bases remained unmatched.

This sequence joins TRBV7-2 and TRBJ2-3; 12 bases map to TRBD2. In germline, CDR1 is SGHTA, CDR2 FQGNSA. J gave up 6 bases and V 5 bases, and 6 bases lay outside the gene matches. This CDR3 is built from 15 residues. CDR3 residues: CASSPTSGRQDTQYF. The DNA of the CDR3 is TGTGCCAGCAGCCCTACTAGCGGGAGGCAGGATACGCAGTATTTT. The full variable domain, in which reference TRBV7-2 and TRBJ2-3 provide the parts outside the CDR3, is GAGVSQSPSNKVTEKGKDVELRCDPISGHTALYWYRQSLGQGLEFLIYFQGNSAPDKSGLPSDRFSAERTGGSVSTLTIQRTQQEDSAVYLCASSPTSGRQDTQYFGPGTRLTVL.

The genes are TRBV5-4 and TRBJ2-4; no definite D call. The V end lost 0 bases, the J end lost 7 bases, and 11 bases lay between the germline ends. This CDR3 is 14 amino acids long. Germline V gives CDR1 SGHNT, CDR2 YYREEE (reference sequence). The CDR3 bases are TGTGCCAGCAGCTTGGTAGGGTTGAGTAACATTCAGTACTTC. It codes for CASSLVGLSNIQYF.

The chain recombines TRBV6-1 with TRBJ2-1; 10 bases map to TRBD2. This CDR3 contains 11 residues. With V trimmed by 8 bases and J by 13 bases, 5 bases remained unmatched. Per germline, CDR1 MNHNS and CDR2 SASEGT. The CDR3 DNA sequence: TGTGCCAGCTCGAGACTAGCGGGCCAGTTCTTC. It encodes CASSRLAGQFF.

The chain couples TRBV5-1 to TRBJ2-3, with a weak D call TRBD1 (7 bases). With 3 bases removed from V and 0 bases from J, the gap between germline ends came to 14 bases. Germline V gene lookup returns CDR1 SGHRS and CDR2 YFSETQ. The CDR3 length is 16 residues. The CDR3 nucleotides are TGCGCCAGCAGCTCGGGGGACAGCCGTAGCACAGATACGCAGTATTTT. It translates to CASSSGDSRSTDTQYF. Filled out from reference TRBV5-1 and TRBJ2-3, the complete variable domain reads KAGVTQTPRYLIKTRGQQVTLSCSPISGHRSVSWYQQTPGQGLQFLFEYFSETQRNKGNFPGRFSGRQFSNSRSEMNVSTLELGDSALYLCASSSGDSRSTDTQYFGPGTRLTVL.

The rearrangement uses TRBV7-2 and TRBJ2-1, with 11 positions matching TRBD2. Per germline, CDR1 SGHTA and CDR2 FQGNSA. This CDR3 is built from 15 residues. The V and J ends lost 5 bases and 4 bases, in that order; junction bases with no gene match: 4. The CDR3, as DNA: TGTGCCAGCAGCCCTACTAGCGGGAGATACAATGAGCAGTTCTTC. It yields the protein CASSPTSGRYNEQFF. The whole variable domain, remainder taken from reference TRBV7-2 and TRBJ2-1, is GAGVSQSPSNKVTEKGKDVELRCDPISGHTALYWYRQSLGQGLEFLIYFQGNSAPDKSGLPSDRFSAERTGGSVSTLTIQRTQQEDSAVYLCASSPTSGRYNEQFFGPGTRLTVL.

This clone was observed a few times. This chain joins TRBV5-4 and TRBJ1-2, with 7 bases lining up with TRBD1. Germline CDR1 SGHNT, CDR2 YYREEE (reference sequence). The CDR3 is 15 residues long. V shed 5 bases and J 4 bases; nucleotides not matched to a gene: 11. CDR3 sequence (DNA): TGTGCCAGCAGTTCTGGGACAGCCACCTTCTATGGCTACACCTTC. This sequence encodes CASSSGTATFYGYTF.

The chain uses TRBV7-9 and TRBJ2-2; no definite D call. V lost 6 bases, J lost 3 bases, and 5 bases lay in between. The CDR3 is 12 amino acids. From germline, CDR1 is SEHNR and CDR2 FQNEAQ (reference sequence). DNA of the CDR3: TGTGCCAGCAGTCGGGACACCGGGGAGCTGTTTTTT. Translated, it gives CASSRDTGELFF. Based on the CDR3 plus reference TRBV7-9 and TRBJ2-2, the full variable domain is DTGVSQNPRHKITKRGQNVTFRCDPISEHNRLYWYRQTLGQGPEFLTYFQNEAQLEKSRLLSDRFSAERPKGSFSTLEIQRTEQGDSAMYLCASSRDTGELFFGEGSRLTVL.

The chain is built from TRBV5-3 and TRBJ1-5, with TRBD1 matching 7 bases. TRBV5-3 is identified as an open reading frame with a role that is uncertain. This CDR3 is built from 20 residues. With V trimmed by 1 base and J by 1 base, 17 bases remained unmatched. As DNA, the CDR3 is TGTGCCAGAAGCTTGTGGTCCGGACAGGATGAGCACAGCAGCAATCAGCCCCAGCATTTT. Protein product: CARSLWSGQDEHSSNQPQHF.

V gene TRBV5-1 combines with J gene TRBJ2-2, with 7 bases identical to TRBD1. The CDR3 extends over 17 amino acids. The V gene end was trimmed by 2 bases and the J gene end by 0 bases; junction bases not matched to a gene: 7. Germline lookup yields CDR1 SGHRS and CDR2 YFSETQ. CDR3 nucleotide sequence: TGCGCCAGCAGCTTAATGGGACAGAGCTCGAACACCGGGGAGCTGTTTTTT. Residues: CASSLMGQSSNTGELFF.

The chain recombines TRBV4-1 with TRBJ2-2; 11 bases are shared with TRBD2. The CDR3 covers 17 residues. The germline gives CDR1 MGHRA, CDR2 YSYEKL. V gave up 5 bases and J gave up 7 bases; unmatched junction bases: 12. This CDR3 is CASSTPLLAGGGGELFF. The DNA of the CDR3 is TGCGCCAGCAGCACCCCCCTTCTAGCGGGAGGTGGCGGGGAGCTGTTTTTT.

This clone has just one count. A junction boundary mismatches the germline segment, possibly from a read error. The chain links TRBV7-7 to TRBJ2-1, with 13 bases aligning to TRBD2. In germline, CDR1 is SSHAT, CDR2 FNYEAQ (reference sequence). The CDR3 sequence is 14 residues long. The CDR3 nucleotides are TGTGCTAGCAGCCTTGGACTAGCGGGAGATGAGCAGTTCTTC. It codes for CASSLGLAGDEQFF.

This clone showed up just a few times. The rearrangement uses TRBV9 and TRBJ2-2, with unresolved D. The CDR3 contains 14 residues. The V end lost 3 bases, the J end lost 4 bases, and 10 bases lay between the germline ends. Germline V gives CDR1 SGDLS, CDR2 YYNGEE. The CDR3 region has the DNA TGTGCCAGCAGCGAAAGGGAAAGCACCGGGGAGCTGTTTTTT. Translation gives CASSERESTGELFF.

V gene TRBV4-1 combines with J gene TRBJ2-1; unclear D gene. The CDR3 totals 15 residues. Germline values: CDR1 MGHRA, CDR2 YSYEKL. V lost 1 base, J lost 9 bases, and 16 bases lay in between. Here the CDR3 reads CASSQVFSHTFEQFF. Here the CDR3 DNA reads TGCGCCAGCAGCCAAGTTTTTAGCCACACCTTTGAGCAGTTCTTC.

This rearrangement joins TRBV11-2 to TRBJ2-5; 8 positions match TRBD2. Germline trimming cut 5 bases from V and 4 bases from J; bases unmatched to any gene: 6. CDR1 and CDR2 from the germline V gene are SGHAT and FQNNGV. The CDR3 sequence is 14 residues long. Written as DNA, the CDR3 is TGTGCCAGCAGCAGGGGACGGGAGGGAGAGACCCAGTACTTC. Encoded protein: CASSRGREGETQYF.

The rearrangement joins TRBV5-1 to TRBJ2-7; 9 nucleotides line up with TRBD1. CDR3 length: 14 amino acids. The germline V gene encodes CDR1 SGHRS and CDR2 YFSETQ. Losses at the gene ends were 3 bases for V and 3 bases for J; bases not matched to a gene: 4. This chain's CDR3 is CASSWGQGVYEQYF. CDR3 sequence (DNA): TGCGCCAGCAGCTGGGGACAGGGCGTCTACGAGCAGTACTTC.

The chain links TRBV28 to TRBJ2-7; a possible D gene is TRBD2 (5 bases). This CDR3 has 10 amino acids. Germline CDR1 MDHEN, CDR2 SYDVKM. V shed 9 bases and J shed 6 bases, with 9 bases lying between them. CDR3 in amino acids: CASRAGEQYF. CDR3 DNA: TGTGCCAGTAGGGCGGGCGAGCAGTACTTC.

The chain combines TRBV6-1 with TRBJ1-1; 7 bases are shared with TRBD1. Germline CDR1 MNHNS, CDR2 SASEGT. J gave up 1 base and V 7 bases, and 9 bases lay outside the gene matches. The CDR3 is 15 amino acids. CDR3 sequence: CASKGQAPGNTEAFF. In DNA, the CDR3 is TGTGCCAGCAAAGGACAGGCGCCTGGGAACACTGAAGCTTTCTTT.

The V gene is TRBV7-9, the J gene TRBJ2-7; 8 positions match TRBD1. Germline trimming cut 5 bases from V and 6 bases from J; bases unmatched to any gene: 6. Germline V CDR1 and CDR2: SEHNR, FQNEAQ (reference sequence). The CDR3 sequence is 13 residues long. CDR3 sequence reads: CASSQDRAREQYF. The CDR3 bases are TGTGCCAGCAGCCAGGACAGGGCTCGCGAGCAGTACTTC.

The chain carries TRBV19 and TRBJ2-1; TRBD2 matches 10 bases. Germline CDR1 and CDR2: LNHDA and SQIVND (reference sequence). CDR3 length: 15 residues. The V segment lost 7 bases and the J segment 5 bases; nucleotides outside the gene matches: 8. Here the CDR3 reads CASTASGSSNNEQFF. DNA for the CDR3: TGTGCCAGTACCGCTAGCGGGAGTAGTAACAATGAGCAGTTCTTC.

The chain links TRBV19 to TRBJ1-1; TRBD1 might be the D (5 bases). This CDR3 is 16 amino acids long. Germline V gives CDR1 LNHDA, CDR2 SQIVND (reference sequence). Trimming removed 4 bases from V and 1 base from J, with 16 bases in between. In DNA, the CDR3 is TGTGCCAGTAGTAATCTGGGGGGACTAAGGAACACTGAAGCTTTCTTT. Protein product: CASSNLGGLRNTEAFF.

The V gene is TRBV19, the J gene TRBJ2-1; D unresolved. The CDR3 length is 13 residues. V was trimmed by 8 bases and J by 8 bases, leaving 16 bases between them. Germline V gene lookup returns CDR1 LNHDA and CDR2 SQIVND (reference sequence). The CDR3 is CASSWTERDEQFF. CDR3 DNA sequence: TGTGCCAGTTCCTGGACGGAAAGGGATGAGCAGTTCTTC.

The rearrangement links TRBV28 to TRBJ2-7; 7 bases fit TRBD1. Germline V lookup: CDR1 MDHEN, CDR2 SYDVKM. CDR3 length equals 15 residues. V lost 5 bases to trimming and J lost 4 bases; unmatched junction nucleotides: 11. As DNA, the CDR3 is TGTGCCAGCAGTCTCCAGGGGGTATCTGATTACGAGCAGTACTTC. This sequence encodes CASSLQGVSDYEQYF. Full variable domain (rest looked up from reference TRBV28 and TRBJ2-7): DVKVTQSSRYLVKRTGEKVFLECVQDMDHENMFWYRQDPGLGLRLIYFSYDVKMKEKGDIPEGYSVSREKKERFSLILESASTNQTSMYLCASSLQGVSDYEQYFGPGTRLTVT.

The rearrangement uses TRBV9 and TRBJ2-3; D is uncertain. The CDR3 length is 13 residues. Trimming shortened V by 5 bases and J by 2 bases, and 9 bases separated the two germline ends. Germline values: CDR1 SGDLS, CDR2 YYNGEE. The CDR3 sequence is CASRETSTDTQYF. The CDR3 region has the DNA TGTGCCAGCAGGGAGACATCCACAGATACGCAGTATTTT.

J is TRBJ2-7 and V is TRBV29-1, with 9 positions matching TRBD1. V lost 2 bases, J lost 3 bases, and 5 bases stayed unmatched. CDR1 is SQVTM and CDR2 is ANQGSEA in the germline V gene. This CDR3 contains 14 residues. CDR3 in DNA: TGCAGCGTTGAATCAGGACAGGGGCACTACGAGCAGTACTTC. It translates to CSVESGQGHYEQYF.

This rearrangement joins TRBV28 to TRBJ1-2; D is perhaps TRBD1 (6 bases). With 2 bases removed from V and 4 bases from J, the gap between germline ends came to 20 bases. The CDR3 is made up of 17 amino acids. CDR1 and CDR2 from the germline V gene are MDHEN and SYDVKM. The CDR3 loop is CASSLGSPPGTSYGYTF. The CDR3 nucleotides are TGTGCCAGCAGTTTAGGGTCCCCCCCTGGGACATCCTATGGCTACACCTTC.

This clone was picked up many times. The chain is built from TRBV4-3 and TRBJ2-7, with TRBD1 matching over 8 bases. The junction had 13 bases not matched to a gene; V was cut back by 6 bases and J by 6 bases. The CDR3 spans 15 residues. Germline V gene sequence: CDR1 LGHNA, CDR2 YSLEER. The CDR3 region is CASSAEQGEVSEQYF. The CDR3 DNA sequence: TGCGCCAGCAGTGCAGAACAGGGGGAAGTGTCCGAGCAGTACTTC.

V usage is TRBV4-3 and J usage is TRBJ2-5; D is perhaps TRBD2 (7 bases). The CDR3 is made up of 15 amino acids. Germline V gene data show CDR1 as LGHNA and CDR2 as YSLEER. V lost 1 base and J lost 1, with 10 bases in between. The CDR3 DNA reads TGCGCCAGCAGCCAAGCGCGGGGGCCCCAAGAGACCCAGTACTTC. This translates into CASSQARGPQETQYF.

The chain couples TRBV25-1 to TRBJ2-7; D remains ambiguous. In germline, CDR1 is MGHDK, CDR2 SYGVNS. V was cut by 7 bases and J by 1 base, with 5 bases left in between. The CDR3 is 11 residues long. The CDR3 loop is CASTVSYEQYF. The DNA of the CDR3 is TGTGCCAGCACCGTTTCCTACGAGCAGTACTTC.

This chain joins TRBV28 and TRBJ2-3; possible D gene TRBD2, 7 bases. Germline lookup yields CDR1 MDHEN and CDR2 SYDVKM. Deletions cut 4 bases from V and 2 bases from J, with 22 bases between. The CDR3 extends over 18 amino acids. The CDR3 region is CASSSGGPGHSFTDTQYF. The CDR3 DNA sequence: TGTGCCAGCAGTTCGGGGGGCCCGGGACACTCCTTCACAGATACGCAGTATTTT.

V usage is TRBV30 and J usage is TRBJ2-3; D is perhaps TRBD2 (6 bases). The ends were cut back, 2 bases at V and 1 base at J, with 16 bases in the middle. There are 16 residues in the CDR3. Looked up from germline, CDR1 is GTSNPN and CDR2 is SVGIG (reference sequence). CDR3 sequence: CAWSTGETPCTDTQYF. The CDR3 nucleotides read TGTGCCTGGAGTACGGGGGAGACCCCCTGCACAGATACGCAGTATTTT.